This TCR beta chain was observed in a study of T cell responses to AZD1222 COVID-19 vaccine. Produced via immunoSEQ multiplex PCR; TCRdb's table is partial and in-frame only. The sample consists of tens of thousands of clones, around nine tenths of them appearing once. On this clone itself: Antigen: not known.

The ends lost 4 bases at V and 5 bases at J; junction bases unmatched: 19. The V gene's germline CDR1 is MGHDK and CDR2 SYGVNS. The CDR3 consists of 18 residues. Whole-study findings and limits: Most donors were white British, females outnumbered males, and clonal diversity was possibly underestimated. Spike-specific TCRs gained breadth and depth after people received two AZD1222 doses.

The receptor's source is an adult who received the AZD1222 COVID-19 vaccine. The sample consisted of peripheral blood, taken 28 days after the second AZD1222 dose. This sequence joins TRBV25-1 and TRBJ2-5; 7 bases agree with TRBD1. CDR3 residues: CASSGPKRDSPRRETQYF. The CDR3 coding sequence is TGTGCCAGCAGTGGACCCAAACGGGACAGTCCCCGGCGGGAGACCCAGTACTTC.